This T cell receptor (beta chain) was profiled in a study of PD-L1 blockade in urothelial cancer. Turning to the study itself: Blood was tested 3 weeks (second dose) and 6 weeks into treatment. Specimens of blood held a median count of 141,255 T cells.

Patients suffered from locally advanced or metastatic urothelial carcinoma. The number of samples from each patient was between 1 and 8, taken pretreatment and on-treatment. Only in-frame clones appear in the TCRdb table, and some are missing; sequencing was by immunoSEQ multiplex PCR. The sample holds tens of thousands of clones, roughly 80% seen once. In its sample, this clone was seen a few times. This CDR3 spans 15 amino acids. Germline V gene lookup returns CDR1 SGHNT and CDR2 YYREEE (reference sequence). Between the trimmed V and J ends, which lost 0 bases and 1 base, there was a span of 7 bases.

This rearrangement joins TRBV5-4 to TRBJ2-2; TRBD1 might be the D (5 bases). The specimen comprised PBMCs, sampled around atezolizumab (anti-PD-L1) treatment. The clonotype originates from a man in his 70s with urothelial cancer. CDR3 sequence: CASSLDRLNTGELFF. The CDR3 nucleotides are TGTGCCAGCAGCTTGGACAGGTTGAACACCGGGGAGCTGTTTTTT.